This T cell receptor (beta chain) was identified in a study of cytomegalovirus exposure and HLA in healthy donors (dated by TCRdb to about 2017). About the full investigation: According to an earlier analysis of a few hundred of the donors, about 179 million T cells yielded roughly 100 million unique TCR beta sequences and around 280 Gb of sequence data. To decide whether each TCR beta V gene segment behaved as functional or pseudogenic, an earlier analysis of fewer than 750 of the donors relied on high-throughput TCR beta sequencing. To study patterns of TCR occurrence, a later analysis re-analyzed previously published TCR beta repertoires from around 670 donors and added high-resolution HLA genotyping. Both class I and class II loci were covered by HLA typing, at four-digit resolution. The T cell repertoires of roughly 660 subjects were profiled by immunosequencing and related to cytomegalovirus serostatus. Alongside the repertoire data, information on donor age, sex, ethnicity and CMV serostatus was compiled. The study aimed to test whether signatures of past pathogen exposure could be identified by cataloging public T cell receptors. A handful of DR-DQ haplotypes were handled as single units for association and clustering because linkage in the cohort was strong. The genetic ancestry cluster associated with self-reported Caucasian donors included over 80% of the roughly 410 genotyped donors. The number of typed donors differed by locus: roughly 629-640 for A, B, C, DRB1 and DQB1; 522 for DQA1; 606 for DPA1; and roughly 450 for DPB1. Every discovery cohort repertoire had been produced on one sequencing platform. High-throughput TCR immunosequencing, statistical association of individual TCRs with disease status, and machine learning were combined to predict cytomegalovirus infection status. A later genetic analysis took genome-wide SNP genotypes for 398 of the 666 donors and used that subset as a discovery cohort. Rather than drawing on any new phenotypic data, the later analysis identified candidate immune exposures from TCR beta sequences and the way those sequences occurred across donors. An early release covering about 600 HLA-typed donors comprised about 310 gigabases of sequencing data and about 90 million unique TCR sequences. Besides the first cohort of more than 650 subjects, a separate validation cohort made up of over 100 different subjects was used. Among some 400 genotyped donors of the cohort, an average of roughly 230,000 unique TCR beta nucleotide sequences was sequenced per donor, of which about 19% were non-productive. What the research found in general, with its limitations: In a later analysis, the rate of TCR association differed among HLA loci, with DRB1 alleles having the most associated TCRs and HLA-C alleles having the fewest. Sequencing depth was assumed to be roughly uniform across donors in the presence/absence analyses, though that assumption may not hold. When HLA alleles, especially DR and DQ, strongly co-occurred, TCR associations were difficult to assign to individual alleles. Broadly in line with IMGT annotations, most TCR beta V segments showed up in productive rearrangements about 87% or about 30% of the time in an earlier analysis of about 500 of the donors. Compared with equally common non-associated chains, HLA-associated TCR beta chains in a later analysis were more clonally expanded and had lower generation probabilities. Across donors, most TCR sequences were observed very rarely, whereas some public TCRs were present in many individuals. CMV serostatus was the only immune exposure information available for the cohort. Cytomegalovirus status was reported to be diagnosed by the classifier with high specificity and sensitivity in both the original and validation cohorts. Specific HLA alleles were associated with 15,000 to 20,000 TCR beta sequences at a false discovery rate of 0.05 in a later analysis. The authors suggested that the approach could potentially be extended to other disease states and immunological phenotypes. Because counts were too low, seventeen rarely observed V segments, including chromosome 9 orphons, were excluded from the earlier analysis of several hundred of the donors. Because HLA typing was unavailable for some donors at each locus, only the typed subset was used in association tests. In this cohort, only TCR beta chains were sequenced, and detectable features were limited by the absence of alpha or paired-chain data. A total of about 150 TCR beta chains were listed by the study as associated with cytomegalovirus. According to a later analysis, most CMV-associated TCR beta chains appeared to be HLA-restricted, and the HLA associations seemed to be driven largely by CMV exposure. A few of the identified cytomegalovirus-associated TCR beta chains were confirmed in vitro to be specific for cytomegalovirus antigens. Correlated functional status among segregating V segments might be attributable to linkage disequilibrium, but an unknown experimental factor could not be ruled out. The sequencing pipeline was judged likely to have produced a cluster of highly shared sequence variants as a technical artifact. A later analysis reported that several top co-occurrence clusters appeared linked to parvovirus B19, influenza, CMV and Epstein-Barr virus. The 87-base-pair reads could not distinguish some IMGT-functional V segments, including TRBV6-2 and TRBV6-3, so those segments were excluded. A further reported finding was that TCR beta sequences accurately predicted the HLA-A and HLA-B alleles for most subjects in the first cohort. According to a later genetic analysis, donors in an Asian-associated ancestry cluster had fewer N-insertions in productive TCRs than the approximately 650-donor mean. V-gene and J-gene trimming of TCR beta chains was associated with a missense DCLRE1C variant in a later genetic analysis, and the association was replicated in an independent cohort.

In total, roughly 670 healthy bone marrow donors made up the cohort. Cohort members were all nominally healthy when sampled, although unrecorded immune exposures were likely present. The donor was CMV seropositive and belonged to the group of 270 or so seropositive cohort members. Each donor provided a peripheral blood sample, and peripheral blood mononuclear cells were used for TCR beta sequencing. The Qiagen DNeasy Blood Extraction Kit was used to extract genomic DNA from the blood cell samples. Worth noting for this clone: It lacks a known antigen. It has no much larger one-base neighbor in the sample; base qualities were not kept.

Library preparation was by the immunoSEQ multiplex PCR assay. The multiplex PCR relied on a mix of 60 forward primers for TCR Vbeta segments and 13 reverse primers for TCR Jbeta segments. The CDR3 region of rearranged TCR beta genes was amplified from genomic DNA by a multiplex PCR assay. The amplified TCR beta libraries were sequenced on the Illumina HiSeq System as 87-base-pair reads. As for how the authors treated the data: In a later analysis, 70 million to 95 million unique TCR beta chains were counted across the roughly 610 repertoires, and approximately 9.9 million of these chains were shared by at least two donors. A nearest-neighbor algorithm error-corrected the raw reads and collapsed the reads into unique sequences, merging closely related sequences to remove PCR and sequencing errors. V, D and J gene segments were assigned by aligning CDR3 sequences to IMGT reference sequences. For a sequence to be retained, a match of at least six nucleotides to both a V gene segment and a J gene segment was required. A rearrangement was called productive if the CDR3 had no stop codons and remained in frame with V and J, and every other rearrangement was called non-productive. CDR3 was defined according to IMGT convention as the region running from the second conserved V-encoded cysteine to the conserved J-encoded phenylalanine. The earlier analysis of about 640 of the donors excluded any sequence lacking an unambiguous match to a single V gene segment. An earlier analysis of fewer than 650 of the donors classified V segments as functional when productive rearrangements were above 56.7% and as segregating when the standard deviation between donors was above 5%. A statistical classification framework was developed to diagnose cytomegalovirus status using the catalog of TCR beta chain sequences. In a later analysis, V and J genes were assigned by comparing TCR nucleotide sequences against IMGT/GENE-DB human TR gene sequences. The TCRdist pipeline was used in a later analysis to assign CDR3 sequences and most-parsimonious VDJ recombination scenarios. In a later analysis, every TCR beta chain was defined by the combination of its CDR3 amino acid sequence and its V-gene family, and reads without a unique V-gene family were dropped. In a later analysis, around 650 highly shared, low-generation-probability nucleotide sequences were removed to address suspected cross-contamination and a sequencing artifact. A later analysis calculated a clonal expansion index for each public chain from normalized within-repertoire ranks of inferred template counts. In a later analysis, generation probabilities were computed with a VDJ recombination model fitted to out-of-frame rearrangements, and the resulting probabilities were checked against IGoR. Hypergeometric tests were used in a later analysis to score TCR-TCR, TCR-HLA and TCR-CMV co-occurrence, with a repertoire-size bias correction applied to the TCR pairs. False discovery rates were estimated in a later analysis by permuting HLA or CMV assignments 20 times. In a later analysis, co-occurring TCRs were grouped using DBSCAN, and TCRdist sequence similarity was added for clustering within HLA-allele-positive subsets. Repertoires with fewer than 30,000 or more than 120,000 public chains were left out of co-occurrence clustering, as were several repertoires with anomalous nucleotide sharing. Sourced from immuneACCESS, this table was stored by TCRdb with only in-frame sequences that have V and J called. A share of the clones is absent; for the studies checked, an unresolved V gene accounts for under half, and the remainder has no known explanation. The V and J calls and clone size were taken over from that table, and D and trimming were inferred from the DNA. The sample contains approximately 100,000 clones, 60% to 70% of them found a single time. The ten largest clonotypes hold 3.5% to 4% of the sample.

The CDR3, from cysteine to phenylalanine, totals 9 residues. Solely the CDR3 DNA is kept, with 27 bases framed from the first base. The source is a man aged 30 to 45 in good health and CMV-seropositive. The rearranged chain carries TRBV7-5 and TRBJ1-2. TRBV7-5 is termed a pseudogene. The sample was PBMCs. The CDR3 protein is CARYDGYTF. The DNA reads as follows: TGTGCCAGATATGATGGCTACACCTTC.